This TCR beta chain appears in the sequencing data of a study of cytomegalovirus exposure and HLA in healthy donors (dated 2017 in TCRdb). Looking at the study overall: The roughly 700 repertoires of the first cohort and the roughly 120 validation repertoires were produced on the same platform, according to a later analysis. High-throughput TCR immunosequencing, statistical association of individual TCRs with disease status, and machine learning were combined to predict cytomegalovirus infection status. Along with the approximately 650-subject first cohort, a separate validation cohort of roughly 110 different subjects was used. The study aimed to test whether signatures of past pathogen exposure could be identified by cataloging public T cell receptors. Broad study findings and their caveats: A later analysis had no HLA typing for the validation cohort, so co-occurrence there was scored across all 130 or so repertoires. The classifier was reported to diagnose cytomegalovirus status with high specificity and sensitivity in both the original cohort and the validation cohort. The authors suggested that the approach could potentially be generalized to other disease states and immunological phenotypes. In vitro tests confirmed that a few of the cytomegalovirus-associated TCR beta chains recognize cytomegalovirus antigens. While some public TCRs were present in many individuals, most TCR sequences turned up only very rarely across donors. A later analysis found that TCRs clustered in the first cohort also tended to co-occur in the roughly 120 validation repertoires, with approximately 95% of cluster scores above 0. The study listed approximately 150 TCR beta chains as associated with cytomegalovirus.

Separate from the approximately 670-subject first cohort, the validation cohort of over 90 subjects was the group to which the donors belonged. As concerns this clone: Its specific antigen is unknown. Qualities for individual bases were not recorded, and no much larger clone is one base off.

Library creation used the immunoSEQ multiplex PCR assay. As for the original processing: To diagnose cytomegalovirus status from the catalog of TCR beta chain sequences, a statistical classification framework was built. TCRdb carries this immuneACCESS record with in-frame sequences only. Its versions omit some clonotypes, under half of them owing to an unresolved V gene in the studies checked, with the rest unexplained. From that table come the V and J calls and clone size; the DNA was used to work out D and trimming. For this sample the table gives roughly 140,000 clones, of which about 89% were detected only once. The ten top clones hold around 3.2% of the sample. Trimming takes 7 bases from V and 1 base from J, and the germline ends sit 12 bases apart. CDR1 and CDR2, looked up from the germline V gene, are MNHNS and SASEGT. Reading from cysteine to phenylalanine, the CDR3 counts 14 amino acids. The kept DNA is CDR3 alone, 42 bases in frame from the first base.

This sequence uses TRBV6-1 and TRBJ2-3, and possibly TRBD2, on 6 matching bases. Sequencing was done on a sample of PBMCs. This TCR was sampled from a woman under 30 in good health and CMV-seropositive. The DNA reads as follows: TGTGCCAGCAAAAGGGAGGAGGGCACAGATACGCAGTATTTT. Its translation is CASKREEGTDTQYF.